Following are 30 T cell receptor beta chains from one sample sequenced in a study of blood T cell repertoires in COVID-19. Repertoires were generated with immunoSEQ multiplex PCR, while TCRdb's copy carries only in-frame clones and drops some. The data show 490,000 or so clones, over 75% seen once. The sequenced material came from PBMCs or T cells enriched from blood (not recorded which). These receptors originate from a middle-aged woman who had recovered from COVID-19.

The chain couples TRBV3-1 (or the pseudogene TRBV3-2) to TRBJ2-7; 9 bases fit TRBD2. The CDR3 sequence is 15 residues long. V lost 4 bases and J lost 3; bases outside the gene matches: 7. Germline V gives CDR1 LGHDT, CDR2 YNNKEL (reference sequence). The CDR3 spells CASSPLAGTLYEQYF. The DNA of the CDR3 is TGTGCCAGCAGCCCGCTAGCGGGAACTCTCTACGAGCAGTACTTC.

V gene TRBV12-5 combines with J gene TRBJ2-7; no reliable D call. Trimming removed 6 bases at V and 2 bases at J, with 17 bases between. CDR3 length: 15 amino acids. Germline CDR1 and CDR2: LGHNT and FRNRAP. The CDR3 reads CASGSSGLNPYEQYF. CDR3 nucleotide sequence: TGTGCTAGTGGCTCCTCTGGGCTGAACCCCTACGAGCAGTACTTC.

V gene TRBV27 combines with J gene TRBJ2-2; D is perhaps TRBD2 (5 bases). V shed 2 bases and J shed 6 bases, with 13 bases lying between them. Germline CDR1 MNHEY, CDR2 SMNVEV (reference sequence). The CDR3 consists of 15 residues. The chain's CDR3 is CASSLRGKIAGELFF. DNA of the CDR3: TGTGCCAGCAGTTTACGAGGGAAAATCGCCGGGGAGCTGTTTTTT.

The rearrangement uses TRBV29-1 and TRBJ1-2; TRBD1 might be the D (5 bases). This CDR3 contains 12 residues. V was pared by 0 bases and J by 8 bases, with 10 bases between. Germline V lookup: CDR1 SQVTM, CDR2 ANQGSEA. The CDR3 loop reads CSVEDKGNGYTF. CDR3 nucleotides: TGCAGCGTTGAAGATAAGGGGAACGGCTACACCTTC.

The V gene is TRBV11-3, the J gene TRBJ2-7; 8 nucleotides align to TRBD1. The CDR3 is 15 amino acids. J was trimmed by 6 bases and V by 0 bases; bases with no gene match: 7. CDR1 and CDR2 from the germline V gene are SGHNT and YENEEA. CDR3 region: CASSLEYGTGGEQYF. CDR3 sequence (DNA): TGTGCCAGCAGCTTAGAATACGGGACAGGTGGCGAGCAGTACTTC.

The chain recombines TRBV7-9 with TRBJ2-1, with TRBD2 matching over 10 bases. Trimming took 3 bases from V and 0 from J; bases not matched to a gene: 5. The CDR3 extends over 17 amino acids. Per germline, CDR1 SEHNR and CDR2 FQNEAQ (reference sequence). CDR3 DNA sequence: TGTGCCAGCAGCTTTTCGACTAGCGGGTCCTCCTACAATGAGCAGTTCTTC. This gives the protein CASSFSTSGSSYNEQFF.

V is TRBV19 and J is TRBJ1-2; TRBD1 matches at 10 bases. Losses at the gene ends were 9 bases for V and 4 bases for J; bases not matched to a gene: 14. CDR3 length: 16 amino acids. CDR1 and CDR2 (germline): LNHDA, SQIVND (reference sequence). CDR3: CARTGDRGFPPYGYTF. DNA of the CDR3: TGTGCCAGGACGGGGGACAGGGGTTTCCCCCCCTATGGCTACACCTTC.

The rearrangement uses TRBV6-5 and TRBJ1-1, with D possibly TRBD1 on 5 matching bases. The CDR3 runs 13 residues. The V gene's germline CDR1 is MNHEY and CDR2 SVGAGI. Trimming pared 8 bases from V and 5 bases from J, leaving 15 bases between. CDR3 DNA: TGTGCCAGCGATCCGGGGGTTAGGACTGAAGCTTTCTTT. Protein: CASDPGVRTEAFF.

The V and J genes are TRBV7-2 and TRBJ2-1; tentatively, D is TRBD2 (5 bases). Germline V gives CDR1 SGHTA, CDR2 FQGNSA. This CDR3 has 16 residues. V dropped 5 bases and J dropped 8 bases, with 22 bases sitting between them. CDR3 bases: TGTGCCAGCAGCCCAAGGAGCCGGCTAGCCGGCGATGAGCAGTTCTTC. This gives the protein CASSPRSRLAGDEQFF.

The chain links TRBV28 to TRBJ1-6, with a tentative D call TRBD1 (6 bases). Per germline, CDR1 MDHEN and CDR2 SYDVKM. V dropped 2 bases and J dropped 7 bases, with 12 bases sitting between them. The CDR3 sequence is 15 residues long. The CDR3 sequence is CASSLGRGWNSPLHF. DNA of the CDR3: TGTGCCAGCAGTTTAGGCAGGGGATGGAATTCACCCCTCCACTTT.

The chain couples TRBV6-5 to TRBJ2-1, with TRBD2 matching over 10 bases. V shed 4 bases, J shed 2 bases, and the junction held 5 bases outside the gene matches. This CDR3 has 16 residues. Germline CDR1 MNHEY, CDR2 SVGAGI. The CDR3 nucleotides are TGTGCCAGCAGTTCCATTAGCGGGAGGACCTACAATGAGCAGTTCTTC. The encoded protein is CASSSISGRTYNEQFF.

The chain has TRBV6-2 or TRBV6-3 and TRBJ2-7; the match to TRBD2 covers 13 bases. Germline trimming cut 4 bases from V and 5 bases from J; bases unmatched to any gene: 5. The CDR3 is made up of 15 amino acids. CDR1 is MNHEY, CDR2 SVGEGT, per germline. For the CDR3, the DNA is TGTGCCAGCAGTTGGACTAGCGGGAGAAACCACGAGCAGTACTTC. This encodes CASSWTSGRNHEQYF.

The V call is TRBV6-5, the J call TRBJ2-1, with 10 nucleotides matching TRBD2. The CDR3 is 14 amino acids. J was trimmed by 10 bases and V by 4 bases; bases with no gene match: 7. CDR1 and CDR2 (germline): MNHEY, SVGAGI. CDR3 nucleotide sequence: TGTGCCAGCAGTTTAACTAGCGGGGATAAGGAGCAGTTCTTC. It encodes CASSLTSGDKEQFF.

CDR3 sequence reads: CASSLGRTLNTEAFF. The DNA of the CDR3 is TGTGCCAGCAGCTTAGGTAGGACTCTGAACACTGAAGCTTTCTTT. The chain combines TRBV7-9 with TRBJ1-1; D is unresolved. Germline V gene lookup returns CDR1 SEHNR and CDR2 FQNEAQ (reference sequence). The CDR3 has 15 residues. The V gene lost 1 base and the J gene lost 0 bases, with 9 bases spanning the gap.

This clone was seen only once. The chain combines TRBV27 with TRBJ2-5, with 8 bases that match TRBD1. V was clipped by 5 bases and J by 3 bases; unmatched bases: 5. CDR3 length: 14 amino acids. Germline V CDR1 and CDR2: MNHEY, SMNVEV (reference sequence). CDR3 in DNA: TGTGCCAGCAGTCCCCGACAGGGGAAAGAGACCCAGTACTTC. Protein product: CASSPRQGKETQYF.

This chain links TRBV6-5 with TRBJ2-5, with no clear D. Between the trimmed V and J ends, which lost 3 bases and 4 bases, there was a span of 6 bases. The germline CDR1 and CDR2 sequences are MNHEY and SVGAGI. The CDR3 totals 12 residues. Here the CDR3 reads CASSYTGETQYF. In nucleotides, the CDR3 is TGTGCCAGCAGTTATACGGGAGAGACCCAGTACTTC.

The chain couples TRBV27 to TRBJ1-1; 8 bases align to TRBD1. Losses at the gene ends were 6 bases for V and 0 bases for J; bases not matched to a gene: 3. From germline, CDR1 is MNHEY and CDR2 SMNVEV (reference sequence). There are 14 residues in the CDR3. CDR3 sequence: CASRQGVMNTEAFF. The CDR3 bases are TGTGCCAGCAGACAGGGGGTCATGAACACTGAAGCTTTCTTT.

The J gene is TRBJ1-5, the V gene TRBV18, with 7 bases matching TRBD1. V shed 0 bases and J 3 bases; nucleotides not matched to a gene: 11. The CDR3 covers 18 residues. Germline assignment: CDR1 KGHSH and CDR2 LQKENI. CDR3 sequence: CASSPPWQGGLYNQPQHF. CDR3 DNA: TGTGCCAGCTCACCACCGTGGCAGGGGGGCCTTTACAATCAGCCCCAGCATTTT.

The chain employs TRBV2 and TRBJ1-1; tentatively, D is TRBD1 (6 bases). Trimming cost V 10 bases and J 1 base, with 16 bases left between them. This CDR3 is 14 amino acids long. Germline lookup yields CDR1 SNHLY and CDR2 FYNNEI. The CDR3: CATRGQTRNTEAFF. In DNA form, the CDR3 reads TGTGCCACCAGAGGACAGACAAGGAACACTGAAGCTTTCTTT.

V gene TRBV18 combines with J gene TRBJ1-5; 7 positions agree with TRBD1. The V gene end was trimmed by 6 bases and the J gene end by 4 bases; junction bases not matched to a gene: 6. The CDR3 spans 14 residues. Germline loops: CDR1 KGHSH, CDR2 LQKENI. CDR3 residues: CASSEQGRNQPQHF. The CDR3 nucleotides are TGTGCCAGCTCGGAACAGGGGCGGAATCAGCCCCAGCATTTT. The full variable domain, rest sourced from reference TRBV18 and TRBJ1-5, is NAGVMQNPRHLVRRRGQEARLRCSPMKGHSHVYWYRQLPEEGLKFMVYLQKENIIDESGMPKERFSAEFPKEGPSILRIQQVVRGDSAAYFCASSEQGRNQPQHFGDGTRLSIL.

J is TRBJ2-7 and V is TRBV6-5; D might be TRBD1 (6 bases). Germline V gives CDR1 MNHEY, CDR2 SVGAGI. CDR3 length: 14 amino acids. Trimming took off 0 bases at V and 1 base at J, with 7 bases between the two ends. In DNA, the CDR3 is TGTGCCAGCAGTTACTCTGGACAGTCCTACGAGCAGTACTTC. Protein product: CASSYSGQSYEQYF.

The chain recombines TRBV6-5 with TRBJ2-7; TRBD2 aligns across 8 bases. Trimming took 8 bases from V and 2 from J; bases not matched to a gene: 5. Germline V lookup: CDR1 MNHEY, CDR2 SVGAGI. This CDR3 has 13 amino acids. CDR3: CASERESTYEQYF. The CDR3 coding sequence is TGTGCCAGCGAGCGGGAGTCGACCTACGAGCAGTACTTC.

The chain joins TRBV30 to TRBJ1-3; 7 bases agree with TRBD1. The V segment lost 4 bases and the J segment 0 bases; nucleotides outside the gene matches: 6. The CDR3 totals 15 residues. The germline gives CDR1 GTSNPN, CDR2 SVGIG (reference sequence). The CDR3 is CAWTTGSNSGNTIYF. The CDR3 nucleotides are TGTGCCTGGACGACAGGGTCTAACTCTGGAAACACCATATATTTT.

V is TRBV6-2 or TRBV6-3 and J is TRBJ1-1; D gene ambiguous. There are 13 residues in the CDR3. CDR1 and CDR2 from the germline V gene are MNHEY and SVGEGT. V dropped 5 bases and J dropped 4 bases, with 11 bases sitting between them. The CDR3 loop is CASSKPGGTEAFF. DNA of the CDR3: TGTGCCAGCAGTAAGCCCGGTGGCACTGAAGCTTTCTTT.

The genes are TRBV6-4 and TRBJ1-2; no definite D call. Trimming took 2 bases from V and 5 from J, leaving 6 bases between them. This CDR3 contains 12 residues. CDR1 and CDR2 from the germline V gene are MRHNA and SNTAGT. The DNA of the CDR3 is TGTGCCAGCAGTGACAGCGGTTATGGCTACACCTTC. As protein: CASSDSGYGYTF.

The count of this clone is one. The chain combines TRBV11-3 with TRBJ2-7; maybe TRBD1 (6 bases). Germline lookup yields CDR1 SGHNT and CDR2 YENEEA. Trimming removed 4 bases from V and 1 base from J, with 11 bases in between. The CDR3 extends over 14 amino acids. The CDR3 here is CASSSGVRSYEQYF. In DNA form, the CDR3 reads TGTGCCAGCAGCTCAGGGGTAAGGTCCTACGAGCAGTACTTC.

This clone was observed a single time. The CDR3 sequence: CASSSWLDYGYTF. For the CDR3, the DNA is TGTGCCAGCAGCTCCTGGTTAGACTATGGCTACACCTTC. The chain carries TRBV11-2 and TRBJ1-2; the D is unclear. CDR1 and CDR2 (germline): SGHAT, FQNNGV. V was pared by 4 bases and J by 3 bases, with 9 bases between. This CDR3 has 13 amino acids.

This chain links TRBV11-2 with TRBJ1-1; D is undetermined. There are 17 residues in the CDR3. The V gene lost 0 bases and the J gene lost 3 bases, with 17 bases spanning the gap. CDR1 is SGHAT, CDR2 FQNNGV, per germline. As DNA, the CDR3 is TGTGCCAGCAGCTTAGATCGAGTAGGGAGAATGGACACTGAAGCTTTCTTT. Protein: CASSLDRVGRMDTEAFF.

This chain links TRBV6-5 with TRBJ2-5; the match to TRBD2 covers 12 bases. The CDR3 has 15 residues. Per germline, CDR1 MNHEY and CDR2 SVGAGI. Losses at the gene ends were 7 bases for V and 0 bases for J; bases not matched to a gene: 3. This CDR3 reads CASNGLAGNQETQYF. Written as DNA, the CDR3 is TGTGCCAGCAATGGACTAGCGGGAAACCAAGAGACCCAGTACTTC.

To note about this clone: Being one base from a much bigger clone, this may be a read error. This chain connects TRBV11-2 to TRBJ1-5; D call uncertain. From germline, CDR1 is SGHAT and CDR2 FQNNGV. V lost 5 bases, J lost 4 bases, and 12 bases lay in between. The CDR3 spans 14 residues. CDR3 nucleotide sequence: TGTGCCAGCAGCCCCACAGCATCAAATCAGCCCCAGCATTTT. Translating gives CASSPTASNQPQHF. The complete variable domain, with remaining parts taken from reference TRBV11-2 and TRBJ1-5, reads EAGVAQSPRYKIIEKRQSVAFWCNPISGHATLYWYQQILGQGPKLLIQFQNNGVVDDSQLPKDRFSAERLKGVDSTLKIQPAKLEDSAVYLCASSPTASNQPQHFGDGTRLSIL.